A single T cell receptor (beta chain) is shown here with its context. This entry comes from a study of radiotherapy plus CTLA-4 blockade in lung cancer. As for the study in general: Among all patients, around 19% showed objective responses, while 30% to 40% had disease control.

The table came from immunoSEQ multiplex PCR; TCRdb's copy has only in-frame clones and leaves some out. The table includes about 110,000 clones, around 85% detected once. The CDR3 has 16 amino acids. Germline lookup yields CDR1 SGHTA and CDR2 FQGNSA. V was pared by 3 bases and J by 0 bases, with 9 bases between. This clonotype was sampled from a human donor with non-small cell lung cancer that progressed on radiotherapy plus ipilimumab. Some clones in this sample may be carry-over from other donors' samples. The source material was peripheral blood, sampled from a patient treated with radiotherapy plus ipilimumab. This chain links TRBV7-2 with TRBJ1-6, with D unresolved. The CDR3 DNA sequence: TGTGCCAGCAGCTTGGACGTTAACTCCTATAATTCACCCCTCCACTTT. It is translated as CASSLDVNSYNSPLHF.